This passage covers 5 T cell receptor beta chains from one sample sequenced in a study of blood T cells in healthy people across ages. A second roughly 7 to 11 cycle PCR used barcoded and J-beta primers. TCRdb re-called the 5' RACE reads through MiXCR, storing one row per CDR3 protein. The repertoire has around 600,000 distinct CDR3 sequences, more than 45% of them found once; the top ten carry 20% to 25%. The sequenced material came from blood. These receptors were collected from a man aged 80 or over in good health.

This clonotype showed up just a few times. The CDR3 loop reads CASRGAGLDGYTF. The CDR3 DNA reads as TGTGCCAGCCGGGGGGCAGGGCTTGATGGCTACACCTTC. The chain is built from TRBV7-9 and TRBJ1-2, with D possibly being TRBD1 (6 bases). The CDR3 runs 13 residues. Germline V gene sequence: CDR1 SEHNR, CDR2 FQNEAQ (reference sequence). Deletions cut 8 bases from V and 6 bases from J, with 16 bases between.

The chain is built from TRBV7-6 and TRBJ2-3, with 7 nucleotides matching TRBD1. The CDR3 sequence is 16 residues long. CDR1 is SGHVS and CDR2 is FNYEAQ in the germline V gene. V dropped 1 base and J dropped 4; count of bases not matched to a gene: 8. The CDR3 sequence is CASSLGSTGVSDTQYF. The DNA for the CDR3 is TGTGCCAGCAGCTTAGGGTCTACAGGGGTGTCAGATACGCAGTATTTT.

The gene calls are TRBV2 and TRBJ2-3, with D perhaps assigned TRBD1 or TRBD2 (5 bases each). This CDR3 is 11 amino acids long. V was pared by 9 bases and J by 1 base, with 5 bases between. From germline, CDR1 is SNHLY and CDR2 FYNNEI. The CDR3, as DNA: TGTGCCAGGGGGGGCACAGATACGCAGTATTTT. As protein: CARGGTDTQYF.

The chain joins TRBV6-5 to TRBJ1-2; perhaps TRBD1 as D (6 bases). V lost 7 bases and J lost 7, with 19 bases in between. The germline CDR1 and CDR2 sequences are MNHEY and SVGAGI. The CDR3 runs to 14 residues. CDR3 loop: CASTPDAGARGYTF. CDR3 sequence (DNA): TGTGCCAGCACCCCAGATGCGGGGGCGCGTGGCTACACCTTC.

This chain links TRBV5-1 with TRBJ1-1; no firm D call. The CDR3 spans 14 residues. Germline lookup yields CDR1 SGHRS and CDR2 YFSETQ. Trimming stripped 4 bases from V and 1 base from J, with 11 bases between. CDR3 in amino acids: CASSLHTENTEAFF. The CDR3 nucleotides are TGCGCCAGCAGCCTACACACAGAGAACACTGAAGCTTTCTTT.